This T cell receptor (beta chain) was found in a study of blood T cells in healthy people across ages. Germline CDR1 is LNHNV and CDR2 is YYDKDF (reference sequence). The CDR3 covers 19 residues. Donors were healthy Caucasian individuals from Russia aged about 6 to 100. It was with a sample-barcoded 5' primer and a J-beta primer mix that a second PCR of about 6 to 12 cycles was run. TCRdb used MiXCR to reprocess the 5' RACE reads, holding one entry per CDR3 protein. The sample consists of 1.5 million to 2 million distinct CDR3 sequences, 40% to 55% of them appearing once. The source of this sequence is a woman in her forties in good health. Sequencing used blood. V usage is TRBV15 and J usage is TRBJ2-1, with a weak D call TRBD1 (6 bases). Matching the DNA end better, TRBJ2-7 makes the J call doubtful. This CDR3 is CATSRSTVYRVVVGDEQYF. CDR3 nucleotides: TGTGCCACCAGCAGATCAACCGTTTACAGGGTCGTCGTGGGGGATGAGCAGTACTTC.